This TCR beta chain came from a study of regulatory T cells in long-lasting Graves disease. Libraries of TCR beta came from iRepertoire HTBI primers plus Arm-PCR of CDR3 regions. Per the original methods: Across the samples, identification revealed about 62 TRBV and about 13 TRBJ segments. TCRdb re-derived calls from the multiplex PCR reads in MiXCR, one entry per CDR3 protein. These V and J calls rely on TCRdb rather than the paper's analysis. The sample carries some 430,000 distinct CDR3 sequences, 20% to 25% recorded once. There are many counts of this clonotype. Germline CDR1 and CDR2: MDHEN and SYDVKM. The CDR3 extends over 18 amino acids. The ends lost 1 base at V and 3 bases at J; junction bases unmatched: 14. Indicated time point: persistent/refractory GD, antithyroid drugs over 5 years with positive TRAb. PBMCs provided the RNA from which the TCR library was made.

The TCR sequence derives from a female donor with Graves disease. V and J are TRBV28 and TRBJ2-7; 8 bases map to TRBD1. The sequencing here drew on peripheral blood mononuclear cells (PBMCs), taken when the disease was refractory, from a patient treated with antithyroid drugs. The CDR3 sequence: CASSLSLRTGPMSYEQYF. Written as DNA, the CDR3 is TGTGCCAGCAGTTTATCCCTTCGGACAGGGCCGATGAGCTACGAGCAGTACTTC.